This entry is about one T cell receptor beta chain. The length of the CDR3 is 17 residues. CDR1 and CDR2 from the germline V gene are LNHDA and SQIVND (reference sequence). Deletions cut 6 bases from V and 0 bases from J, with 18 bases between. With survey level as its setting, the immunoSEQ assay was v3.0. Method: immunoSEQ multiplex PCR; TCRdb's copy keeps in-frame clones and lacks some. Here the sample spans roughly 30,000 clones, approximately 90% being singletons. The sample comes from a study of long-term antiretroviral therapy in people with HIV. The clonotype originates from a man aged 18 to 29 with HIV. The sequencing here drew on unsorted PBMCs, taken 3.1 years after starting antiretroviral therapy. This sequence joins TRBV19 and TRBJ1-5; D gene uncertain. DNA of the CDR3: TGTGCCAGTAGCACAGCTGAGGCGGGTTATAGCAATCAGCCCCAGCATTTT. It yields the protein CASSTAEAGYSNQPQHF. The variable domain in full, completed from reference TRBV19 and TRBJ1-5, reads DGGITQSPKYLFRKEGQNVTLSCEQNLNHDAMYWYRQDPGQGLRLIYYSQIVNDFQKGDIAEGYSVSREKKESFPLTVTSAQKNPTAFYLCASSTAEAGYSNQPQHFGDGTRLSIL.